This T cell receptor beta chain was captured by sequencing in a study of blood T cell repertoires in COVID-19. The method was immunoSEQ multiplex PCR; TCRdb's version includes in-frame clones alone and lacks a portion of them. This table holds some 140,000 clones, 70% to 90% found once. CDR1 is SNHLY, CDR2 FYNNEI, per germline. CDR3 length equals 15 residues. V shed 7 bases, J shed 6 bases, and the junction held 14 bases outside the gene matches. This clonotype was obtained from a woman in her forties or fifties who had recovered from COVID-19. The chain uses TRBV2 and TRBJ2-7, with 8 bases identical to TRBD2. The sequenced sample was peripheral blood. This chain's CDR3 is CASKASGSRGGEQYF. For the CDR3, the DNA is TGTGCCAGCAAGGCTAGCGGGTCCCGGGGTGGCGAGCAGTACTTC.